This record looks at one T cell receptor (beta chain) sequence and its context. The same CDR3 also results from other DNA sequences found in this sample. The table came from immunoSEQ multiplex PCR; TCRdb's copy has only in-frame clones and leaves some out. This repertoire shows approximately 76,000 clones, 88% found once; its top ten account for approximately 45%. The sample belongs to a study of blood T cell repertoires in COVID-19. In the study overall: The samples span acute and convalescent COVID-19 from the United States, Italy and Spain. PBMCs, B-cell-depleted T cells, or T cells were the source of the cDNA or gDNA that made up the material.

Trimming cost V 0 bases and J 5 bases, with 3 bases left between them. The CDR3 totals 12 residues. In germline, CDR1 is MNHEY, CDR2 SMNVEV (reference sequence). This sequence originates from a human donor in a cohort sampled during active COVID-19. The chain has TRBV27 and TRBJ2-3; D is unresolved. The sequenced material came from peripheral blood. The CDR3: CASSLSRDTQYF. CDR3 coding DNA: TGTGCCAGCAGTTTATCGAGAGATACGCAGTATTTT.